This T cell receptor beta chain was recorded in a study of blood T cell repertoires in COVID-19. Study as a whole: Sample material is recorded as cDNA or gDNA derived from T cells, B-cell-depleted T cells, or PBMCs.

The CDR3 sequence is 12 residues long. The V gene's germline CDR1 is MDHEN and CDR2 SYDVKM. V shed 2 bases and J shed 8 bases, with 9 bases lying between them. Source study methods: How many nucleated cells were present was estimated from reference gene primer amplification. Repertoires were generated with immunoSEQ multiplex PCR, while TCRdb's copy carries only in-frame clones and drops some. V and J calls and clone size come straight from that table; D and trimming were deduced from the DNA. The table records tens of thousands of clones, 81% of them present only once. The V call is TRBV28, the J call TRBJ1-2; perhaps TRBD1 as D (5 bases). The sequenced sample consisted of peripheral blood. The sequence was obtained from an elderly woman with COVID-19, enrolled during active disease. The CDR3 DNA follows: TGTGCCAGCAGTTTAGATCAGGGAGGCTACACCTTC. Translating gives CASSLDQGGYTF.